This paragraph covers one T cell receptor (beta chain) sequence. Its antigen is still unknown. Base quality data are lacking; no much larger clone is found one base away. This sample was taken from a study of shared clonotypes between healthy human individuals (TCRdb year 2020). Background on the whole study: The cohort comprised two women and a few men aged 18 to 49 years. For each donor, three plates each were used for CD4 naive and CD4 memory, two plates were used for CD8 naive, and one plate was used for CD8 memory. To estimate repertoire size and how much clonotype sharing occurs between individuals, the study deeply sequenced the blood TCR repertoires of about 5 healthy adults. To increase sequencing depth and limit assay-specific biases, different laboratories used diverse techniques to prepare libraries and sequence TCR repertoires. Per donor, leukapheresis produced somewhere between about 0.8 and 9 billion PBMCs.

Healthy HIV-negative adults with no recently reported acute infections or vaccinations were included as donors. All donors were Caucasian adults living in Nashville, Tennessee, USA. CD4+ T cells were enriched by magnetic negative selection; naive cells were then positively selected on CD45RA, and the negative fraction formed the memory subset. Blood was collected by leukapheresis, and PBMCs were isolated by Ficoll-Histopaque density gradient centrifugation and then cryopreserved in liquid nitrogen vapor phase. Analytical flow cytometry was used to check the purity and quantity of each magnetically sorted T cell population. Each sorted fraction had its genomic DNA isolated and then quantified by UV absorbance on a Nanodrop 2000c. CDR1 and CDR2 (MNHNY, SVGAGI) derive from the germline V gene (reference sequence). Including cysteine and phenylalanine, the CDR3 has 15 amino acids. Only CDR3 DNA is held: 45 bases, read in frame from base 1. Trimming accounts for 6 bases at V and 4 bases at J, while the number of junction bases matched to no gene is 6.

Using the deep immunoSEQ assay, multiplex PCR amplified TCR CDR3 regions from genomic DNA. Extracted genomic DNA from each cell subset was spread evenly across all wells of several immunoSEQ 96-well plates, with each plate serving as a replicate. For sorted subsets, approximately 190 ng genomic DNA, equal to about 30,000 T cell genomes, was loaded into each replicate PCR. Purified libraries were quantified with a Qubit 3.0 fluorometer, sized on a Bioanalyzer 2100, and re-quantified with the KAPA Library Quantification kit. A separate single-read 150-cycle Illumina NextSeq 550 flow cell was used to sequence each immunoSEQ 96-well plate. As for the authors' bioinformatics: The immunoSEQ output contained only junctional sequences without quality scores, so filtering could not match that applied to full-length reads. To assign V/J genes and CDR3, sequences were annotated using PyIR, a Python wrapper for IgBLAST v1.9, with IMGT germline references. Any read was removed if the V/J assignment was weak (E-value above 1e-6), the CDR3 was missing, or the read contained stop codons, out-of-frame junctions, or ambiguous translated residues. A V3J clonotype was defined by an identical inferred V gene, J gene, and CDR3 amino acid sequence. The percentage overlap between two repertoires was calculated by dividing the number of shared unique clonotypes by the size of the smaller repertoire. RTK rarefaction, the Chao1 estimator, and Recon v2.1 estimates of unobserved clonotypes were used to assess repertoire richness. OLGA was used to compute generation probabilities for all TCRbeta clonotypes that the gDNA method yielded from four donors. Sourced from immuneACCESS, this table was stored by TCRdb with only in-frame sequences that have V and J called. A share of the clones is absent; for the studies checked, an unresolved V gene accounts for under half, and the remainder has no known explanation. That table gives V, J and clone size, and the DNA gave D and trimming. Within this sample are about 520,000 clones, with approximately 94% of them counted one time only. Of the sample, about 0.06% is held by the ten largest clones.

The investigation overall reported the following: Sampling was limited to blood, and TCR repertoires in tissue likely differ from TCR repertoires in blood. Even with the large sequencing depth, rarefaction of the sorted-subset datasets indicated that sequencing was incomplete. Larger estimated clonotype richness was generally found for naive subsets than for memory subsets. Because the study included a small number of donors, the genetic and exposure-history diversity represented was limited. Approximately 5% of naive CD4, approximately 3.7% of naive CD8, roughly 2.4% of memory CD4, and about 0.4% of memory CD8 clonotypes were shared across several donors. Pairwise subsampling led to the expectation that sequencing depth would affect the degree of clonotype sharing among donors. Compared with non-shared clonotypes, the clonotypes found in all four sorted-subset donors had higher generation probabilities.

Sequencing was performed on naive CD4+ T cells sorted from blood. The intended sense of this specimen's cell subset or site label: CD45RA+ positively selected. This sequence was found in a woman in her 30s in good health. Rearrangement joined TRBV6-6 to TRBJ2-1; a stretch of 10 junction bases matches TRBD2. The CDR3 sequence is CASRKLAGSYNEQFF. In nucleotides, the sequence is TGTGCCAGCAGGAAACTAGCGGGGAGTTACAATGAGCAGTTCTTC.